A selection of T cell receptor beta chains follows, all from one sample in a study of blood T cells in healthy people across ages. A single record per CDR3 protein comes from TCRdb applying MiXCR to the 5' RACE reads. The data show hundreds of thousands of distinct CDR3 sequences, roughly 44% seen once. The specimen sequenced was blood. These receptors all come from a man between 60 and 75 years old in good health. CDR3s include the opening cysteine and the closing phenylalanine or tryptophan. Fields, in order: D gene, J gene, clone size, V gene, CDR3 DNA, CDR3 protein. The D gene is left open where the match is weak. Clone size is shown for a subset of rows, as once, few, many or a class of expanded clone.

.	TRBJ2-5	few	TRBV28	TGTGCCAGCAGTCCAGGGATGCTGGATCAAGAGACCCAGTACTTC	CASSPGMLDQETQYF
TRBD2	TRBJ2-7	.	TRBV6-6	TGTGCCAGCACCAAAACTAGCGGGGAGAGAGAGCAGTACTTC	CASTKTSGEREQYF
.	TRBJ2-6	.	TRBV6-2/TRBV6-3	TGTGCCAGCAGTTACTCGAATTCACGGAAGCCTAGGCCTGGGGCCAACGTCCTGACTTTC	CASSYSNSRKPRPGANVLTF
TRBD2	TRBJ2-1	.	TRBV20-1	TGCAGTGCTAGAGGGCTAGCGGGGGCCTCCTACAATGAGCAGTTCTTC	CSARGLAGASYNEQFF
.	TRBJ2-7	few	TRBV7-9	TGTGCCAGCAGCTTACAGCTTGGGTCCGGCCCCTACGAGCAGTACTTC	CASSLQLGSGPYEQYF
TRBD2	TRBJ2-6	few	TRBV7-2	TGTGCCAGCAGCCGGGAGGGGACAAACCGAGGCTCTGGGGCCAACGTCCTGACTTTC	CASSREGTNRGSGANVLTF
.	TRBJ1-6	.	TRBV5-1	TGCGCCAGCAGCTTTATCAACAGTGGGAATTCACCCCTCCACTTT	CASSFINSGNSPLHF
TRBD1	TRBJ2-7	once	TRBV2	TGTGCCAGCAGTGGAGGGGACAGACCAAGCTACGAGCAGTACTTC	CASSGGDRPSYEQYF
.	TRBJ2-5	.	TRBV7-9	TGTGCCAGCAGCTTAGCGATAGGGGGGAATCAAGAGACCCAGTACTTC	CASSLAIGGNQETQYF
.	TRBJ2-5	.	TRBV3-1	TGTGCCAGCAGCCAGATCTCCCTGGAGACCCAGTACTTC	CASSQISLETQYF
.	TRBJ2-7	few	TRBV20-1	TGCAGTGCTAGGCTCGGGGCATTAACCGAGCAGTACTTC	CSARLGALTEQYF
TRBD2	TRBJ2-5	.	TRBV27	TGTGCCAGCAGTTTATCGGGTAGCGGGGGGTGGGGGACCCAGTACTTC	CASSLSGSGGWGTQYF
.	TRBJ2-1	few	TRBV19	TGTGCCAGTAGTAGGGATCCCGGATACAATGAGCAGTTCTTC	CASSRDPGYNEQFF
TRBD2	TRBJ2-3	few	TRBV4-1	TGCGCCAGCAGCCAACCTGGGGGGGGAATTAGTACGCAGTATTTT	CASSQPGGGISTQYF
TRBD1	TRBJ2-7	.	TRBV15	TGTGCCACCAGCAGCGGACAGGGCGTCTTGTCCTACGAGCAGTACTTC	CATSSGQGVLSYEQYF
.	TRBJ2-7	many	TRBV11-3	TGTGCCAGCAGCCGTCGAGGAGGGGACAACGAGCAGTACTTC	CASSRRGGDNEQYF
TRBD1	TRBJ2-7	.	TRBV7-2	TGTGCCAGCAGCTTGCTTTTCGACAGGGGGAGTAACGAGCAGTACTTC	CASSLLFDRGSNEQYF
.	TRBJ1-6	.	TRBV21-1	TGTGCCAGCCTTAACAAATCATGGGGGGACAGGGTTTTTCCCACTTACCTAAATTCACCCCTCCACTTT	CASLNKSWGDRVFPTYLNSPLHF
TRBD1	TRBJ2-5	.	TRBV2	TGTGCCAGCACGGACAGGGGGACCCTCCTGGAGACCCAGTACTTC	CASTDRGTLLETQYF
.	TRBJ2-7	few	TRBV12-3/TRBV12-4	TGTGCCAGCAGTCCATACACAGAAGTCCCCTACGAGCAGTACTTC	CASSPYTEVPYEQYF
.	TRBJ2-2	.	TRBV9	TGTGCCAGCAGCGCCAAAGAACGGTCAGAGATCGCCGGGGAGCTGTTTTTT	CASSAKERSEIAGELFF
TRBD2	TRBJ2-3	.	TRBV20-1	TGCAGTGTTAGTCTAGCGGGAAGAACAGATACGCAGTATTTT	CSVSLAGRTDTQYF
.	TRBJ1-1	.	TRBV6-5	TGTGCCAGCAGCCCCCGACGGAGGAACACTGAAGCTTTCTTT	CASSPRRRNTEAFF
TRBD2	TRBJ2-1	many	TRBV7-9	TGTGCCAGCAGCTTAGGACTAGCGGGGGATGAGCAGTTCTTC	CASSLGLAGDEQFF
.	TRBJ1-2	few	TRBV25-1	TGTGCCAGCAGGGGACTAGAGAGTGGCTACACCTTC	CASRGLESGYTF
.	TRBJ2-6	many	TRBV12-3/TRBV12-4	TGTGCCAGCACCTCCAGGGCCAACGTCCTGACTTTC	CASTSRANVLTF
.	TRBJ1-2	few	TRBV10-3	TGTGCCATCAAATCCCAACGAGGGATTGGCTATGGCTACACCTTC	CAIKSQRGIGYGYTF
TRBD1	TRBJ1-4	.	TRBV20-1	TGCAGTGCTAGACAGGGAGGACAGGGATTATCTAATGAAAAACTGTTTTTT	CSARQGGQGLSNEKLFF
.	TRBJ2-7	once	TRBV25-1	TGTGCCAGTAACATGGGCTCCTACGAGCAGTACTTC	CASNMGSYEQYF
TRBD2	TRBJ2-3	.	TRBV6-5	TGTGCCAGCAGTTACTCGAGTCTAGCGGGCATCACAGATACGCAGTATTTT	CASSYSSLAGITDTQYF
.	TRBJ2-3	few	TRBV7-2	TGTGCCAGCAGCTTAGCTCCACTCACAGATACGCAGTATTTT	CASSLAPLTDTQYF
.	TRBJ2-7	.	TRBV12-5	TGTGCTAGTGGTTTGACAGGGATCTACGAGCAGTACTTC	CASGLTGIYEQYF
.	TRBJ2-3	.	TRBV20-1	TGCAGTGCTAGAAGCCCTCTGCTGACAGGAACTAGCACAGATACGCAGTATTTT	CSARSPLLTGTSTDTQYF
.	TRBJ2-7	few	TRBV6-2/TRBV6-3	TGTGCCAGCAGTGAATTAGCGGCTAACAATGAGCAGTACTTC	CASSELAANNEQYF
.	TRBJ1-2	.	TRBV4-1	TGCGCCAGCAGCCAAGATGGCACCTATGGCTACACCTTC	CASSQDGTYGYTF
TRBD2	TRBJ2-7	.	TRBV5-1	TGCGCCAGCAGCTTGGTGCTAGCGGCCACCTACGAGCAGTACTTC	CASSLVLAATYEQYF
.	TRBJ1-2	.	TRBV7-9	TGTGCCAGCAGCCGACCCAACAACGTTATGGCTTTCACCTTC	CASSRPNNVMAFTF
.	TRBJ2-1	few	TRBV10-3	TGTGCCATCAGTGAGTCGACTCGGTACAATGAGCAGTTCTTC	CAISESTRYNEQFF
.	TRBJ2-3	.	TRBV15	TGCGCCACCAGCAGGGAATCTAGCACAGATACGCAGTATTTT	CATSRESSTDTQYF
TRBD2	TRBJ2-7	few	TRBV27	TGTGCCAGCAGTTTCGGGACTAGCGGGGACGAGCAGTACTTC	CASSFGTSGDEQYF
TRBD1	TRBJ2-3	.	TRBV4-3	TGCGCCAGCAGCCCCGGGGACAGGGTGCCAGATACGCAGTATTTT	CASSPGDRVPDTQYF
TRBD1	TRBJ2-1	.	TRBV12-3/TRBV12-4	TGTGCCAGCAGTATTGACAGGGGGCAGAATGAGCAGTTCTTC	CASSIDRGQNEQFF
.	TRBJ2-1	few	TRBV6-5	TGTGCCAGCACCCATGATCCCCTCTACAATGAGCAGTTCTTC	CASTHDPLYNEQFF
.	TRBJ2-7	.	TRBV29-1	TGCAGCGTTGTATCCACCGCCGAGCAGTACTTC	CSVVSTAEQYF
.	TRBJ2-1	.	TRBV7-9	TGTGCCAGCAGCGAGGACAGCAATGAGCAGTTCTTC	CASSEDSNEQFF
.	TRBJ2-4	few	TRBV6-1	TGTGCCAGCAGTACAAACGGGGGACAGATAGCCAAAAACATTCAGTACTTC	CASSTNGGQIAKNIQYF
.	TRBJ2-1	.	TRBV6-6	TGTGCCAGCAGTTACCAGGACAACTACAATGGGCAGTTCTTC	CASSYQDNYNGQFF
TRBD1	TRBJ2-1	.	TRBV12-3/TRBV12-4	TGTGCCAGCAAAAGGGACAGGGGCTCCTACAATGAGCAGTTCTTC	CASKRDRGSYNEQFF
.	TRBJ2-5	few	TRBV20-1	TGCAGTGCTAGAGATCCCCGGGACCCAGTATCCTTAGAGACCCAGTACTTC	CSARDPRDPVSLETQYF
TRBD1	TRBJ1-2	.	TRBV10-3	TGTGCCATCACCGTGACAGGGAACTCTGGCTACACCTTC	CAITVTGNSGYTF
TRBD1	TRBJ2-1	few	TRBV7-9	TGTGCCAGCAGCTTAGGGGACAGGAAAAACAATGAGCAGTTCTTC	CASSLGDRKNNEQFF
.	TRBJ2-2	few	TRBV5-1	TGCGCCAGCAGCTTCTATGGCCTGAGCACCGGGGAGCTGTTTTTT	CASSFYGLSTGELFF
.	TRBJ2-1	many	TRBV20-1	TGCAGTGCAGACGCGGAGGGGAATGAGCAGTTCTTC	CSADAEGNEQFF
TRBD1	TRBJ2-1	.	TRBV7-9	TGTGCCAGCAGCCTGGGACAGGGGCAATCCAATGAGCAGTTCTTC	CASSLGQGQSNEQFF
.	TRBJ1-2	few	TRBV4-3	TGCGCCAGCAGCCAAGGGCGGGGAGCGAGAGGCTATGGCTACACCTTC	CASSQGRGARGYGYTF
TRBD1	TRBJ1-4	.	TRBV29-1	TGCAGCGTCCCGGGACAGGGGAGTGAAAAACTGTTTTTT	CSVPGQGSEKLFF
.	TRBJ1-4	once	TRBV12-3/TRBV12-4	TGTGCCAGCAGTTTAGATGGGGGTTTTAATGAAAAACTGTTTTTT	CASSLDGGFNEKLFF
TRBD2	TRBJ2-5	few	TRBV20-1	TGCAGTGCTCCCCGGGGCTTACGGGGGGGCCAGGAGACCCAGTACTTC	CSAPRGLRGGQETQYF
.	TRBJ1-5	.	TRBV27	TGTGCCACCGAGAGCAATCAGCCCCAGCATTTT	CATESNQPQHF